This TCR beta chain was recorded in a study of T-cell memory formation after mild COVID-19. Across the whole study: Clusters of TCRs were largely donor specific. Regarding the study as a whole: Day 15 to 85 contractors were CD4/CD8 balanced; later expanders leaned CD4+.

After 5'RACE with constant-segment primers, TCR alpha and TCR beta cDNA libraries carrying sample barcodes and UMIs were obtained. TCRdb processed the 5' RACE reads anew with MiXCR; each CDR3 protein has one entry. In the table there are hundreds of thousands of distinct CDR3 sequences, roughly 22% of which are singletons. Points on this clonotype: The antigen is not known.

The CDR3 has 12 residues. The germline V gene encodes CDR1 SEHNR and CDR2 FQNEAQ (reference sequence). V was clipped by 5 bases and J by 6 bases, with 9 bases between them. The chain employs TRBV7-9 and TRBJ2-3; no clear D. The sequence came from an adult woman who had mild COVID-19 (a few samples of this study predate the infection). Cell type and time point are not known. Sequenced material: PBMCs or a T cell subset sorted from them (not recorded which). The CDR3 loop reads CASSILEDTQYF. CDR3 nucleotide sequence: TGTGCCAGCAGCATCCTTGAGGATACGCAGTATTTT.